The 23 T cell receptor beta chains in this list originate from one sample, sequenced in a study of a mutant IDH1 vaccine in newly diagnosed glioma. The time point was: baseline, week 1 (first vaccination visit). Specified treatment: pre-vaccination baseline after standard-of-care therapy. Libraries were prepared by immunoSEQ multiplex PCR; TCRdb keeps only in-frame clonotypes and omits some of them. The data show roughly 21,000 clones, about 85% seen once. Sequenced material: PBMCs, taken from a glioma patient treated with radiotherapy, temozolomide or both. The receptor set was obtained from a man aged 35 to 55 with glioma.

The chain combines TRBV18 with TRBJ2-6; D is uncertain. The CDR3 covers 15 residues. CDR1 KGHSH and CDR2 LQKENI come from the germline V gene. V dropped 6 bases and J dropped 0 bases, with 9 bases sitting between them. The CDR3 loop reads CASSNLGSGANVLTF. DNA of the CDR3: TGTGCCAGCTCGAATTTGGGCTCTGGGGCCAACGTCCTGACTTTC.

V and J are TRBV19 and TRBJ1-2; 7 nucleotides align to TRBD1. Germline trimming cut 9 bases from V and 5 bases from J; bases unmatched to any gene: 12. Germline V gene sequence: CDR1 LNHDA, CDR2 SQIVND (reference sequence). The CDR3 totals 14 residues. CDR3 nucleotide sequence: TGTGCCAGCAAGACTATAAAGACAGGGTATGGCTACACCTTC. It yields the protein CASKTIKTGYGYTF.

V is TRBV29-1 and J is TRBJ1-5; D perhaps matches TRBD1 (5 bases). This CDR3 is 12 amino acids long. V lost 6 bases and J 3 bases, leaving 9 bases between the germline ends. CDR1 is SQVTM, CDR2 ANQGSEA, per germline. The chain's CDR3 is CSVRGLNQPQHF. CDR3 bases: TGCAGCGTGCGGGGACTCAATCAGCCCCAGCATTTT.

J is TRBJ2-5 and V is TRBV7-2; D possibly uses TRBD1 or TRBD2 (5 bases each). Germline CDR1 reads SGHTA; CDR2 reads FQGNSA. CDR3 size: 15 residues. The ends were cut back, 2 bases at V and 0 bases at J, with 10 bases in the middle. CDR3 residues: CASSLIWGNQETQYF. The DNA of the CDR3 is TGTGCCAGCAGCTTAATTTGGGGGAACCAAGAGACCCAGTACTTC.

The chain has TRBV9 and TRBJ2-7; a possible D gene is TRBD2 (5 bases). The CDR3 runs 13 residues. Trimming pared 4 bases from V and 9 bases from J, leaving 17 bases between. Germline assignment: CDR1 SGDLS and CDR2 YYNGEE. The CDR3 DNA sequence: TGTGCCAGCAGCCCCAGCGGCCGAGTGGGGCAGTACTTC. This sequence encodes CASSPSGRVGQYF.

The chain employs TRBV5-6 and TRBJ1-2, with 8 bases aligning to TRBD1. The CDR3 totals 14 residues. Germline V gene data show CDR1 as SGHDT and CDR2 as YYEEEE. The ends lost 0 bases at V and 4 bases at J; junction bases unmatched: 2. CDR3: CASSLGQGIYGYTF. The CDR3 nucleotides read TGTGCCAGCAGCTTGGGACAGGGGATCTATGGCTACACCTTC.

This chain connects TRBV6-1 to TRBJ1-1; no firm D call. This CDR3 has 14 amino acids. V was clipped by 0 bases and J by 5 bases, with 10 bases between them. The germline CDR1 and CDR2 sequences are MNHNS and SASEGT. CDR3: CASSEAVPRTEAFF. The CDR3 coding sequence is TGTGCCAGCAGTGAAGCAGTGCCGAGGACTGAAGCTTTCTTT.

This sequence joins TRBV5-1 and TRBJ1-2; 7 bases fit TRBD1. This CDR3 is 15 amino acids long. Germline-derived CDR1 and CDR2 are SGHRS and YFSETQ. After removal of 0 bases from V and 4 bases from J, the junction contained 6 bases not matched to a gene. The CDR3 spells CASSLGGGASYGYTF. In DNA form, the CDR3 reads TGCGCCAGCAGCTTGGGAGGGGGCGCGAGCTATGGCTACACCTTC.

The rearrangement uses TRBV6-1 and TRBJ1-1, with a tentative D call TRBD1 (6 bases). CDR1 is MNHNS and CDR2 is SASEGT in the germline V gene. V was trimmed by 3 bases and J by 4 bases, leaving 15 bases between them. This CDR3 has 15 amino acids. CDR3 in DNA: TGTGCCAGCAGTGATTGGGGGGGCGGCGGCACTGAAGCTTTCTTT. Its translation: CASSDWGGGGTEAFF.

To note about this clone: A read error may account for a junction end that differs from germline. The chain couples TRBV7-7 to TRBJ2-5, with D possibly being TRBD1 (6 bases). This CDR3 spans 15 amino acids. The germline V gene has CDR1 SSHAT and CDR2 FNYEAQ (reference sequence). The DNA of the CDR3 is TGTGCTAGCACCTTGACGCAGGGGTTGGGGGAGACCCAGTACTTC. Protein: CASTLTQGLGETQYF.

The table lists this clone with a count of one. V and J are TRBV6-4 and TRBJ2-2, with D perhaps TRBD2 (5 bases). V lost 4 bases and J 7 bases, leaving 10 bases between the germline ends. The CDR3 is 13 residues long. The V gene's germline CDR1 is MRHNA and CDR2 SNTAGT. The CDR3 nucleotides read TGTGCCAGCAGTGGAACCCGGGGCGGGGAGCTGTTTTTT. Residues: CASSGTRGGELFF.

This rearrangement joins TRBV6-4 to TRBJ1-5; D not certain. With 7 bases removed from V and 2 bases from J, the gap between germline ends came to 15 bases. Germline lookup yields CDR1 MRHNA and CDR2 SNTAGT. The CDR3 has 15 amino acids. The chain's CDR3 is CASNWSGDCNQPQHF. The CDR3 nucleotides are TGTGCCAGCAATTGGTCCGGGGATTGCAATCAGCCCCAGCATTTT.

This rearrangement joins TRBV19 to TRBJ1-1; the D is unclear. CDR3 size: 11 residues. V lost 6 bases and J lost 2, with 4 bases in between. Germline loops: CDR1 LNHDA, CDR2 SQIVND (reference sequence). The CDR3 here is CASRSNTEAFF. For the CDR3, the DNA is TGTGCCAGTAGAAGTAACACTGAAGCTTTCTTT. The complete variable domain, with remaining parts taken from reference TRBV19 and TRBJ1-1, reads DGGITQSPKYLFRKEGQNVTLSCEQNLNHDAMYWYRQDPGQGLRLIYYSQIVNDFQKGDIAEGYSVSREKKESFPLTVTSAQKNPTAFYLCASRSNTEAFFGQGTRLTVV.

In this sample, this clone turned up a few times. This chain uses TRBV13 with TRBJ1-1, with no clear D. The germline V gene has CDR1 PRHDT and CDR2 FYEKMQ (reference sequence). The V and J ends lost 2 bases and 7 bases respectively, with 17 bases between them. The CDR3 length is 15 residues. As DNA, the CDR3 is TGTGCCAGCAGCTTAAAGTTGGTTAGTAATATTGAAGCTTTCTTT. Its protein is CASSLKLVSNIEAFF.

This rearrangement joins TRBV15 to TRBJ2-5, with 10 positions matching TRBD2. The ends lost 0 bases at V and 5 bases at J; junction bases unmatched: 9. Germline V gene sequence: CDR1 LNHNV, CDR2 YYDKDF (reference sequence). This CDR3 contains 17 residues. The CDR3 DNA reads TGTGCCACCAGCAGAGACCCCCCTAGCGGGAGTTATGAGACCCAGTACTTC. This encodes CATSRDPPSGSYETQYF.

V usage is TRBV6-5 and J usage is TRBJ1-1; TRBD1 matches at 7 bases. CDR1 is MNHEY and CDR2 is SVGAGI in the germline V gene. Trimming took 5 bases from V and 3 from J; bases not matched to a gene: 3. The CDR3 length is 13 residues. CDR3 amino acids: CASSRGLDTEAFF. CDR3 in DNA: TGTGCCAGCAGTAGGGGGCTGGACACTGAAGCTTTCTTT.

This clone showed up just once. The chain uses TRBV18 and TRBJ2-7; the D call may be TRBD1 or TRBD2 (5 bases each). V was clipped by 0 bases and J by 6 bases, with 18 bases between them. CDR3 size: 16 residues. Germline-derived CDR1 and CDR2 are KGHSH and LQKENI. CDR3 bases: TGTGCCAGCTCACCACCCCGGGCAGGGACGATGAGCGAGCAGTACGTC. It is translated as CASSPPRAGTMSEQYV.

V is TRBV7-9 and J is TRBJ2-7; 7 bases are shared with TRBD1. Germline V lookup: CDR1 SEHNR, CDR2 FQNEAQ (reference sequence). This CDR3 has 16 amino acids. V lost 1 base and J lost 5; bases outside the gene matches: 11. The CDR3 loop is CASSLGKWGQINEQYF. The CDR3 DNA sequence: TGTGCCAGCAGCTTAGGGAAATGGGGACAGATAAACGAGCAGTACTTC.

The V gene is TRBV30, the J gene TRBJ1-2, with D perhaps matching TRBD1 (6 bases). CDR3 length equals 12 residues. Looked up from germline, CDR1 is GTSNPN and CDR2 is SVGIG (reference sequence). V lost 3 bases and J 6 bases, leaving 11 bases between the germline ends. The CDR3 nucleotides read TGTGCCTGGAGCCGGACAGTAAATGGCTACACCTTC. Translating it yields CAWSRTVNGYTF.

CDR3 in amino acids: CASRRGQIASYGYTF. The CDR3 DNA reads TGTGCCAGCCGAAGGGGGCAAATCGCCTCCTATGGCTACACCTTC. V and J are TRBV2 and TRBJ1-2, with 7 bases fitting TRBD1. The trim removed 8 bases at V and 4 bases at J, leaving 13 bases unmatched. Per germline, CDR1 SNHLY and CDR2 FYNNEI. CDR3 length: 15 residues.

CDR3 protein: CASPNTEAFF. The CDR3 DNA reads TGTGCCAGCCCCAACACTGAAGCTTTCTTT. The chain employs TRBV9 and TRBJ1-1; D gene ambiguous. This CDR3 comprises 10 residues. V lost 7 bases to trimming and J lost 2 bases, with 3 bases between them. In germline, CDR1 is SGDLS, CDR2 YYNGEE.

The J gene is TRBJ2-7, the V gene TRBV4-3; 7 nucleotides agree with TRBD1. This CDR3 spans 16 amino acids. V trimming: 1 base; J trimming: 0 bases; junction bases outside the gene matches: 6. Germline-derived CDR1 and CDR2 are LGHNA and YSLEER. The CDR3 DNA is TGCGCCAGCAGCCAAGTCGGACAGGTTAGCTCCTACGAGCAGTACTTC. Its protein product is CASSQVGQVSSYEQYF.

The chain recombines TRBV28 with TRBJ1-5; TRBD1 might be the D (5 bases). Trimming left V 7 bases short and J 4 bases short, with 14 bases between. Germline loops: CDR1 MDHEN, CDR2 SYDVKM. The CDR3 extends over 14 amino acids. The CDR3 here is CASKLRRENQPQHF. The CDR3 DNA reads as TGTGCCAGCAAACTACGCAGGGAGAATCAGCCCCAGCATTTT.